Listed below are T cell receptor beta chains from one sample, sequenced in a study of CD4+ T cells in melanoma. The protocol was immunoSEQ multiplex PCR, while the TCRdb copy is restricted to in-frame clones and leaves out a portion. The sample has about 15,000 clones, about three fifths seen once; the top ten hold about 15%. Specimen: cells from a culture (not recorded whether cultured in vitro). The receptors originated from a human donor with melanoma. Each CDR3 is given with its conserved first and last residue. Fields, in order: V gene, D gene, clone size, J gene, CDR3 protein, CDR3 DNA. The D gene is left open where the match is weak. The size entry is marked missing in some rows and otherwise reads once, few, many or a size class.

TRBV7-9	TRBD1	.	TRBJ2-2	CASSTGTGFYTGELFF	TGTGCCAGCAGCACCGGGACAGGGTTTTACACCGGGGAGCTGTTTTTT
TRBV7-9	.	.	TRBJ1-3	CASSREGHTIYF	TGTGCCAGCAGCCGGGAGGGGCACACCATATATTTT
TRBV11-2	.	.	TRBJ1-3	CASSRDRTGNTIYF	TGTGCCAGCAGCCGTGACAGGACCGGAAACACCATATATTTT
TRBV4-1	.	.	TRBJ2-5	CASSRPGRHQETQYF	TGCGCCAGCAGCCGCCCGGGACGCCACCAAGAGACCCAGTACTTC
TRBV14	.	.	TRBJ1-6	CASSQVQGLSPLHF	TGTGCCAGCAGCCAAGTACAGGGCCTTTCACCCCTCCACTTT
TRBV7-8	.	.	TRBJ2-7	CASSLSTSYEQYF	TGTGCCAGCAGCTTAAGCACATCCTACGAGCAGTACTTC
TRBV30	.	.	TRBJ1-2	CAFSTGLRLGGYTF	TGTGCCTTCTCCACGGGCCTCCGGCTGGGGGGCTACACCTTC
TRBV7-3	.	.	TRBJ2-5	CASSPGETGQETQYF	TGTGCCAGCAGTCCCGGGGAGACGGGGCAAGAGACCCAGTACTTC
TRBV29-1	TRBD1	.	TRBJ2-1	CSDIDRGGDNEQFF	TGCAGCGACATCGACAGGGGGGGGGACAATGAGCAGTTCTTC
TRBV5-4	TRBD1	few	TRBJ1-6	CASSLPGQGLGNSPLHF	TGTGCCAGCAGCTTACCGGGACAGGGATTGGGCAATTCACCCCTCCACTTT
TRBV2	.	.	TRBJ1-6	CASSSTRSSGSYNSPLHF	TGTGCCAGCAGCTCGACTAGAAGTTCAGGCTCCTATAATTCACCCCTCCACTTT
TRBV5-1	.	.	TRBJ1-1	CASSFGQRQLNTEAFF	TGCGCCAGCAGCTTCGGACAGCGTCAATTGAACACTGAAGCTTTCTTT
TRBV5-4	.	.	TRBJ1-2	CASSLTGRDYGYTF	TGTGCCAGCAGCTTAACGGGCAGGGACTATGGCTACACCTTC
TRBV19	.	.	TRBJ2-3	CASSIDRGSSTDTQYF	TGTGCCAGTAGTATAGATCGGGGCAGTAGCACAGATACGCAGTATTTT
TRBV19	.	.	TRBJ1-4	CASSRPGTPAGEKLFF	TGTGCCAGTAGTCGGCCGGGGACACCAGCTGGAGAAAAACTGTTTTTT
TRBV6-5	TRBD1	.	TRBJ1-3	CASRGDRGSGNTIYF	TGTGCCAGCAGGGGGGACAGGGGCTCTGGAAACACCATATATTTT
TRBV5-1	.	.	TRBJ2-5	CASSFRAGTQETQYF	TGCGCCAGCAGCTTTCGTGCCGGCACTCAAGAGACCCAGTACTTC
TRBV5-1	.	.	TRBJ1-1	CASSLAGGGRNTEAFF	TGCGCCAGCAGCTTGGCCGGCGGGGGAAGGAACACTGAAGCTTTCTTT
TRBV6-6	.	.	TRBJ2-7	CASSPGHEKQYF	TGTGCCAGCAGCCCGGGGCATGAGAAGCAGTACTTC
TRBV9	.	.	TRBJ2-1	CASSLTVYEQFF	TGTGCCAGCAGCCTCACCGTCTATGAGCAGTTCTTC
TRBV6-6	.	.	TRBJ2-5	CASSLVLQETQYF	TGTGCCAGCAGCCTTGTACTTCAAGAGACCCAGTACTTC
TRBV4-1	TRBD2	.	TRBJ2-3	CASSQVLAGFTDTQYF	TGCGCCAGCAGCCAAGTCCTAGCGGGGTTCACAGATACGCAGTATTTT
TRBV27	TRBD1	few	TRBJ1-5	CASRGSTGGNQPQHF	TGTGCCAGCAGGGGCAGTACAGGGGGCAATCAGCCCCAGCATTTT
TRBV5-1	TRBD1	few	TRBJ1-6	CASSSAGTGNSPLHF	TGCGCCAGCAGCTCGGCCGGGACAGGGAATTCACCCCTCCACTTT
TRBV7-2	.	few	TRBJ1-1	CASSPGTANTEAFF	TGTGCCAGCAGCCCTGGGACGGCGAACACTGAAGCTTTCTTT
TRBV7-6	.	.	TRBJ2-2	CASSLGLRGSRGELFF	TGTGCCAGCAGCTTAGGACTCCGGGGATCGAGGGGGGAGCTGTTTTTT
TRBV14	.	.	TRBJ2-1	CASSQGGNRVHEQFF	TGTGCCAGCAGCCAGGGGGGGAACAGGGTCCATGAGCAGTTCTTC
TRBV18	.	.	TRBJ2-3	CASSPLGGAADTQYF	TGTGCCAGCTCACCACTGGGGGGGGCGGCAGATACGCAGTATTTT
TRBV7-2	.	.	TRBJ1-1	CASSLGGGGRPEAFF	TGTGCCAGCAGCTTAGGCGGTGGAGGGAGGCCTGAAGCTTTCTTT
TRBV5-4	.	.	TRBJ2-5	CASSSSAGQETQYF	TGTGCCAGCAGCTCCTCAGCGGGCCAAGAGACCCAGTACTTC
TRBV9	.	.	TRBJ1-6	CASSVGGGSYNSPLHF	TGTGCCAGCAGCGTAGGGGGGGGCTCCTATAATTCACCCCTCCACTTT
TRBV11-2	.	.	TRBJ2-6	CASSLDQQSSGANVLTF	TGTGCCAGCAGCTTAGATCAGCAGAGCTCTGGGGCCAACGTCCTGACTTTC
TRBV5-4	TRBD2	.	TRBJ2-7	CASSQRTSGADEQYF	TGTGCCAGCAGCCAACGGACTAGTGGTGCGGACGAGCAGTACTTC
TRBV5-8	TRBD1	.	TRBJ1-4	CASSVKHRDRGNEKLFF	TGTGCCAGCAGCGTCAAACACCGGGACAGGGGTAATGAAAAACTGTTTTTT
TRBV14	.	.	TRBJ2-1	CASSQGGHGAEQFF	TGTGCCAGCAGCCAGGGGGGGCACGGGGCCGAGCAGTTCTTC
TRBV5-1	TRBD1	.	TRBJ1-2	CASSLSGQGASGYTF	TGCGCCAGCAGCTTGTCAGGACAGGGTGCGAGTGGCTACACCTTC
TRBV25-1	.	.	TRBJ2-6	CASTAPGANVLTF	TGTGCCAGCACAGCACCTGGGGCCAACGTCCTGACTTTC